This entry lists 8 T cell receptor beta chains sequenced from one sample in a study of blood T cell repertoires in COVID-19. This table comes from immunoSEQ multiplex PCR, and its TCRdb copy is limited to in-frame clones, with some not included. Here the sample spans 120,000 or so clones, over 75% being singletons. The sample was peripheral blood. The receptors derive from an older man with active or convalescent COVID-19.

The chain couples TRBV15 to TRBJ2-3; D is possibly TRBD2 (5 bases). This CDR3 is built from 15 residues. V shed 5 bases and J shed 5 bases, with 17 bases lying between them. The V gene's germline CDR1 is LNHNV and CDR2 YYDKDF (reference sequence). The CDR3 spells CATSEHRARGDTQYF. DNA for the CDR3: TGTGCCACCAGCGAACACCGGGCCCGGGGAGATACGCAGTATTTT.

This clone showed up just once. V and J are TRBV7-3 and TRBJ1-3; a weak D match, TRBD1 (6 bases). Germline V lookup: CDR1 SGHTA, CDR2 FQGTGA. Trimming left V 5 bases short and J 3 bases short, with 11 bases between. The CDR3 totals 14 residues. CDR3 DNA sequence: TGTGCCAGCAGCCCTAACAGGGATGGAAACACCATATATTTT. This codes for CASSPNRDGNTIYF. The entire variable domain, with the rest obtained from reference TRBV7-3 and TRBJ1-3, is as follows: GAGVSQTPSNKVTEKGKYVELRCDPISGHTALYWYRQSLGQGPEFLIYFQGTGAADDSGLPNDRFFAVRPEGSVSTLKIQRTERGDSAVYLCASSPNRDGNTIYFGEGSWLTVV.

The table lists this clone with a few counts. The genes are TRBV28 and TRBJ1-4; TRBD1 is a possible D gene (6 bases). With 6 bases removed from V and 4 bases from J, the gap between germline ends came to 15 bases. This CDR3 is 15 amino acids long. Germline CDR1 reads MDHEN; CDR2 reads SYDVKM. The CDR3 DNA sequence: TGTGCCAGCAGCTCCAGACAGGAGTATAATGAAAAACTGTTTTTT. It translates to CASSSRQEYNEKLFF.

The chain joins TRBV7-8 to TRBJ1-5, with D tentatively TRBD1 (5 bases). The V end was cut by 5 bases, the J end by 0 bases, with 17 bases between. The CDR3 contains 17 residues. Germline V lookup: CDR1 SGHVS, CDR2 FQNEAQ. The CDR3 loop is CASSPRVRADSNQPQHF. In nucleotides, the CDR3 is TGTGCCAGCAGCCCCAGGGTTCGCGCTGATAGCAATCAGCCCCAGCATTTT.

The CDR3 DNA reads TGTGCCAGCAGCTCAGCCGGGGGTTATGAAGCTTTCTTT. Translated, it gives CASSSAGGYEAFF. The V and J genes are TRBV7-6 and TRBJ1-1; weak D call: TRBD1 (5 bases). Germline CDR1 SGHVS, CDR2 FNYEAQ. The CDR3 has 13 residues. V was trimmed by 4 bases and J by 7 bases, leaving 13 bases between them.

The table lists this clone with a count of one. The chain uses TRBV21-1 and TRBJ2-1; the table's D call TRBD1 went unverified against the DNA. TRBV21-1 is a listed pseudogene. CDR3 length: 17 amino acids. CDR3 sequence: CASSKGGRRGPYNEQFF. The CDR3 coding sequence is TGTGCCAGCAGCAAAGGGGGCCGGCGCGGCCCCTACAATGAGCAGTTCTTC.

The chain uses TRBV10-3 and TRBJ2-1, with 14 bases aligning to TRBD2. The germline V gene encodes CDR1 ENHRY and CDR2 SYGVKD. The length of the CDR3 is 20 residues. The V segment lost 0 bases and the J segment 1 base; nucleotides outside the gene matches: 8. The CDR3 spells CAISESTSGRAAFSYNEQFF. Here the CDR3 DNA reads TGTGCCATCAGTGAGTCGACTAGCGGGAGGGCCGCGTTTTCCTACAATGAGCAGTTCTTC.

J is TRBJ1-2 and V is TRBV30; weak D call: TRBD1 (5 bases). Per germline, CDR1 GTSNPN and CDR2 SVGIG (reference sequence). The germline V and J ends were trimmed by 0 bases and 4 bases, with 21 bases remaining between them. This CDR3 spans 17 amino acids. CDR3 sequence: CAWSVLMKGGDGYGYTF. The CDR3 DNA reads TGTGCCTGGAGTGTATTGATGAAGGGAGGGGACGGCTATGGCTACACCTTC.